What follows describes a single TCR beta chain. Its antigen is still unknown. CDR1 MNHNS and CDR2 SASEGT come from the germline V gene. The junction had 9 bases not matched to a gene; V was cut back by 6 bases and J by 5 bases. The length of the CDR3 is 15 residues. Before thyroid surgery, none of the patients had received any treatment. This entry comes from a study of metastatic and nonmetastatic thyroid tumors. Background on the study: Repertoire comparisons spanned blood and tumor or nodule tissue from malignant and benign thyroid patients. The study's findings and limits: Compared with benign nodules, malignant thyroid tumors were reported to have significantly higher TCR beta diversity in both blood and tumor.

Original processing methods: Clinicopathological groups supplied CDR3 differences that were used to build a distant-metastasis classifier for papillary thyroid cancer. TCRdb re-called clones via MiXCR from the PCR reads. These V and J calls originate from TCRdb's pipeline instead of the authors' own analysis. The data show a few thousand clones, 28% seen once. The V and J genes are TRBV6-1 and TRBJ2-5; TRBD2 matches at 10 bases. Sequenced input: adjacent normal tissue. The sequence was obtained from a female donor with papillary thyroid cancer or a benign thyroid nodule (not recorded which). Some clones in this sample may be carry-over from other donors' samples. CDR3 bases: TGTGCCAGCAGGGGTCTAGCGGGAGTCGGGGAGACCCAGTACTTC. Translated: CASRGLAGVGETQYF.